One and the same sample provided the 9 T cell receptor beta chains below, sequenced in a study of Graves' ophthalmopathy and Graves' hyperthyroidism. RNA served as the template for amplifying TCR beta CDR3 regions. Scientists carried out first-round RT-PCR using HTBI primers and then a second-round multiplex PCR. Using its own MiXCR run on the multiplex PCR reads, TCRdb lists one record per CDR3 protein. The table lists about 420,000 distinct CDR3 sequences, 20% to 25% of them singletons. The material sequenced was peripheral blood. Receptors were obtained from a young woman with stable Graves' hyperthyroidism.

This chain uses TRBV27 with TRBJ2-2; D is undetermined. V lost 8 bases and J lost 4, with 11 bases in between. Germline V gene data show CDR1 as MNHEY and CDR2 as SMNVEV (reference sequence). The CDR3 sequence is 13 residues long. CDR3 loop: CASGIWSTGELFF. CDR3 DNA sequence: TGTGCCAGCGGAATTTGGAGCACCGGGGAGCTGTTTTTT.

The chain recombines TRBV6-5 with TRBJ1-2, with 7 bases that match TRBD1. The CDR3 consists of 15 residues. Germline trimming cut 1 base from V and 4 bases from J; bases unmatched to any gene: 6. Germline V CDR1 and CDR2: MNHEY, SVGAGI. This CDR3 is CASSYYGTDRYGYTF. The CDR3 DNA is TGTGCCAGCAGTTACTACGGGACAGATCGCTATGGCTACACCTTC.

This clonotype occurred a few times. The DNA for the CDR3 is TGTGCCAGCTCACCACCAGAGAACACTGAAGCTTTCTTT. Its protein product is CASSPPENTEAFF. This rearrangement joins TRBV18 to TRBJ1-1; no reliable D call. Trimming stripped 0 bases from V and 1 base from J, with 3 bases between. The germline gives CDR1 KGHSH, CDR2 LQKENI. The CDR3 totals 13 residues.

This chain joins TRBV12-3 or TRBV12-4 and TRBJ1-1; weak D call: TRBD1 (5 bases). Trimming left V 3 bases short and J 11 bases short, with 13 bases between. CDR3 length: 12 residues. The CDR3 reads CASSLMGGDAFF. For the CDR3, the DNA is TGTGCCAGCAGTTTGATGGGGGGGGATGCTTTCTTT.

This clonotype was observed at least ten times. V usage is TRBV12-3 or TRBV12-4 and J usage is TRBJ2-7; possible D gene TRBD1, 5 bases. The germline V and J ends were trimmed by 2 bases and 3 bases, with 17 bases remaining between them. The CDR3 is 16 amino acids. The CDR3 nucleotides are TGTGCCAGCAGTTTACGTCCAGGGCAGGCACGCTACGAGCAGTACTTC. The encoded protein is CASSLRPGQARYEQYF.

The chain employs TRBV7-9 and TRBJ2-5; D is unclear. The CDR3 has 14 amino acids. Trimming removed 1 base from V and 1 base from J, with 7 bases in between. Per the germline V gene, CDR1 is SEHNR and CDR2 is FQNEAQ (reference sequence). CDR3 nucleotides: TGTGCCAGCAGCTTAGACTCGCGCCAAGAGACCCAGTACTTC. Translating it yields CASSLDSRQETQYF.

The rearrangement joins TRBV6-1 to TRBJ1-6, with 8 positions matching TRBD1. The junction had 11 bases not matched to a gene; V was cut back by 5 bases and J by 8 bases. The germline V gene has CDR1 MNHNS and CDR2 SASEGT. CDR3 size: 16 residues. The DNA for the CDR3 is TGTGCCAGCAGTCCTGATGACAGGGGAAGGTATTCACCCCTCCACTTT. This codes for CASSPDDRGRYSPLHF.

Of note for this clonotype: The CDR3 does not end in the conserved phenylalanine or tryptophan, so this is likely a read error. V usage is TRBV7-9 and J usage is TRBJ1-6, with unresolved D. Germline V gene sequence: CDR1 SEHNR, CDR2 FQNEAQ (reference sequence). With 8 bases removed from V and 9 bases from J, the gap between germline ends came to 11 bases. This CDR3 comprises 12 residues. The CDR3: CASHAGPSPLHL. CDR3 sequence (DNA): TGTGCCAGCCACGCGGGCCCTTCACCCCTCCACCTT.

This chain connects TRBV20-1 to TRBJ2-7; 8 nucleotides agree with TRBD1. V trimming: 6 bases; J trimming: 5 bases; junction bases outside the gene matches: 6. The CDR3 sequence is 12 residues long. Germline-derived CDR1 and CDR2 are DFQATT and SNEGSKA (reference sequence). CDR3 DNA sequence: TGCAGTGCGCTGACAGGGGTCCACGAGCAGTACTTC. Its protein is CSALTGVHEQYF.